These 17 T cell receptor beta chains were sequenced from one sample in a study of cytomegalovirus exposure and HLA in healthy donors. The PCR was carried out with 60 Vbeta primers and 13 Jbeta primers. Some clones are missing from TCRdb's copy, which holds only in-frame ones; the method was immunoSEQ multiplex PCR. Of about 140,000 clones in the sample, around 75% are singletons; the top ten hold 1.5% to 2%. The sequencing input was PBMCs. Receptors were obtained from a young woman in good health and CMV-seronegative.

The J gene is TRBJ1-1, the V gene TRBV4-2, with 8 bases that match TRBD1. The CDR3 length is 14 residues. Unmatched junction bases numbered 5, after V lost 7 bases and J lost 1 base. The V gene's germline CDR1 is LGHNA and CDR2 YNFKEQ. The CDR3 DNA is TGTGCCAGCACCCCGACAGGGGAGAACACTGAAGCTTTCTTT. It encodes CASTPTGENTEAFF.

V gene TRBV7-8 combines with J gene TRBJ2-5; 12 bases map to TRBD2. The CDR3 extends over 16 amino acids. Looked up from germline, CDR1 is SGHVS and CDR2 is FQNEAQ. With V trimmed by 6 bases and J by 4 bases, 9 bases remained unmatched. CDR3 sequence reads: CASRRLAGAKGETQYF. CDR3 nucleotide sequence: TGTGCCAGCAGACGACTAGCGGGAGCTAAAGGAGAGACCCAGTACTTC.

The rearrangement links TRBV7-3 to TRBJ2-3; D is possibly TRBD2 (5 bases). Germline CDR1 SGHTA, CDR2 FQGTGA. Trimming shortened V by 5 bases and J by 4 bases, and 13 bases separated the two germline ends. The CDR3 sequence is 14 residues long. CDR3 region: CASSLRGIADTQYF. DNA of the CDR3: TGTGCCAGCAGCCTCCGAGGGATTGCAGATACGCAGTATTTT.

This chain links TRBV7-9 with TRBJ1-2; D might be TRBD1 (5 bases). This CDR3 is built from 15 residues. Trimming stripped 0 bases from V and 1 base from J, with 9 bases between. Germline CDR1 reads SEHNR; CDR2 reads FQNEAQ (reference sequence). CDR3 region: CASSLARGGNYGYTF. Written as DNA, the CDR3 is TGTGCCAGCAGCTTAGCGCGGGGGGGTAACTATGGCTACACCTTC.

The chain links TRBV4-1 to TRBJ2-7; 11 positions agree with TRBD1. This CDR3 has 15 residues. Germline-derived CDR1 and CDR2 are MGHRA and YSYEKL. Trimming at V came to 1 base and at J to 4 bases, leaving 3 bases not matched to a gene. The CDR3 nucleotides are TGCGCCAGCAGCCAAGGGACAGGGGGCCAATACGAGCAGTACGTC. It is translated as CASSQGTGGQYEQYV.

The V gene is TRBV11-3, the J gene TRBJ2-5; D may be TRBD1 (6 bases). Germline assignment: CDR1 SGHNT and CDR2 YENEEA. The CDR3 length is 16 residues. The V gene lost 5 bases and the J gene lost 5 bases, with 21 bases spanning the gap. The CDR3 nucleotides read TGTGCCAGCAGCCCTTATCTTAGGGGGTCGGGGGAGACCCAGTACTTC. Amino acid sequence: CASSPYLRGSGETQYF.

This clone was seen more than once but under ten times. V and J are TRBV6-5 and TRBJ1-6; the match to TRBD1 covers 8 bases. CDR3 length: 13 residues. Germline V gives CDR1 MNHEY, CDR2 SVGAGI. V was clipped by 8 bases and J by 7 bases; unmatched bases: 4. The CDR3 DNA reads as TGTGCCAGCCAGGACAGGGAGAATTCACCCCTCCACTTT. Protein sequence: CASQDRENSPLHF.

V and J are TRBV7-9 and TRBJ2-1, with 7 bases lining up with TRBD1. Trimming cost V 3 bases and J 3 bases; bases outside gene matches: 5. CDR1 and CDR2 (germline): SEHNR, FQNEAQ (reference sequence). CDR3 size: 15 residues. In DNA form, the CDR3 reads TGTGCCAGCAGCTTGTTTGGGACAGACTACAATGAGCAGTTCTTC. Translation gives CASSLFGTDYNEQFF.

This clone was observed a single time. The germline gene is not matched at one end of the junction; a read error may be the cause. The chain has TRBV2 and TRBJ2-5; 12 nucleotides line up with TRBD2. Per germline, CDR1 SNHLY and CDR2 FYNNEI. This CDR3 region has 15 residues. CDR3 nucleotides: TGTGCCAGCATCGGGCTAGCGGGAGGGCAAGAGGCCCAGTACTTC. It is translated as CASIGLAGGQEAQYF.

The chain recombines TRBV4-2 with TRBJ1-4; 9 positions match TRBD1. This CDR3 contains 16 residues. CDR1 and CDR2 from the germline V gene are LGHNA and YNFKEQ. V was pared by 0 bases and J by 4 bases, with 3 bases of the junction left unmatched. The DNA of the CDR3 is TGTGCCAGCAGCCAAGATAGGGGACAGGGTAATGAAAAACTGTTTTTT. Protein: CASSQDRGQGNEKLFF.

This clone is a singleton in its sample. The J gene is TRBJ2-3, the V gene TRBV5-4; D is possibly TRBD1 (5 bases). The germline V and J ends were trimmed by 2 bases and 1 base, with 14 bases remaining between them. Germline V gives CDR1 SGHNT, CDR2 YYREEE (reference sequence). This CDR3 contains 16 residues. CDR3 sequence: CASSFTLDRGTDTQYF. DNA of the CDR3: TGTGCCAGCAGCTTTACGCTTGACAGAGGCACAGATACGCAGTATTTT.

The chain couples TRBV6-5 to TRBJ1-5; D may be TRBD1 (5 bases). The CDR3 is 13 residues long. Germline CDR1 MNHEY, CDR2 SVGAGI. The ends were cut back, 11 bases at V and 8 bases at J, with 19 bases in the middle. Here the CDR3 reads CAAKGKGGEPQHF. Written as DNA, the CDR3 is TGTGCCGCCAAGGGGAAGGGCGGTGAGCCCCAGCATTTT.

The chain is built from TRBV7-9 and TRBJ1-1; the D gene is possibly TRBD1 (5 bases). Deletions cut 1 base from V and 0 bases from J, with 6 bases between. Germline lookup yields CDR1 SEHNR and CDR2 FQNEAQ (reference sequence). CDR3 size: 14 residues. CDR3 coding DNA: TGTGCCAGCAGCTTAGGACAGATGAACACTGAAGCTTTCTTT. This sequence encodes CASSLGQMNTEAFF.

The chain is built from TRBV2 and TRBJ1-4, with 9 nucleotides matching TRBD1. V lost 6 bases and J lost 7; bases outside the gene matches: 6. Germline CDR1 SNHLY, CDR2 FYNNEI. The CDR3 is 14 residues long. CDR3: CASSVGTGTEKLFF. The DNA of the CDR3 is TGTGCCAGCAGCGTTGGGACAGGGACTGAAAAACTGTTTTTT.

The chain uses TRBV19 and TRBJ2-2; maybe TRBD1 (5 bases). Germline V gene data show CDR1 as LNHDA and CDR2 as SQIVND (reference sequence). This CDR3 has 14 amino acids. V lost 4 bases to trimming and J lost 1 base, with 7 bases between them. This chain's CDR3 is CASSTGLNTGELFF. CDR3 nucleotides: TGTGCCAGTAGTACAGGGTTGAACACCGGGGAGCTGTTTTTT. The full variable domain, rest sourced from reference TRBV19 and TRBJ2-2, is DGGITQSPKYLFRKEGQNVTLSCEQNLNHDAMYWYRQDPGQGLRLIYYSQIVNDFQKGDIAEGYSVSREKKESFPLTVTSAQKNPTAFYLCASSTGLNTGELFFGEGSRLTVL.

The chain recombines TRBV18 with TRBJ2-1, with D unclear. The CDR3 loop spans 13 amino acids. V was cut by 1 base and J by 5 bases, with 6 bases left in between. Germline CDR1 KGHSH, CDR2 LQKENI. The CDR3 DNA follows: TGTGCCAGCTCACCACTCGAGAACAATGAGCAGTTCTTC. It yields the protein CASSPLENNEQFF.

For this clone: A read error may account for a junction end that differs from germline. The V and J genes are TRBV7-9 and TRBJ1-5, with TRBD1 as a possible D gene (5 bases). CDR1 SEHNR and CDR2 FQNEAQ come from the germline V gene (reference sequence). The CDR3 is made up of 12 amino acids. CDR3 sequence (DNA): TGTTCCAGCAGCTTAGGGGCTCAGCCCCAGCATTTT. It yields the protein CSSSLGAQPQHF.